The 22 T cell receptor beta chains in this list originate from one sample, sequenced in a study of T cell changes during pregnancy in multiple sclerosis (dated by TCRdb to about 2019). Library method: the immunoSEQ multiplex PCR assay. As stored in TCRdb, this immuneACCESS dataset retains in-frame rearrangements with V and J assigned. A fraction of the clones does not appear; measured against another copy, unresolved V genes explain less than half of the discrepancy, and the remainder lacks a known reason. Within this sample are under 70,000 clones, with nearly 95% of them counted one time only. The leading ten clones occupy under 0.3% of the sample. The sequencing used CD4+ T cells from peripheral blood mononuclear cells, collected after pregnancy. The origin of the receptors is a female donor with multiple sclerosis, enrolled in a pregnancy study.

The chain joins TRBV15 to TRBJ1-2, with D possibly being TRBD1 (5 bases). Deletions cut 0 bases from V and 7 bases from J, with 18 bases between. CDR1 and CDR2 (germline): LNHNV, YYDKDF (reference sequence). This CDR3 comprises 16 residues. The CDR3 nucleotides are TGTGCCACCAGCAGAGATGCAGGGCAGTATCATGGTGGCTACACCTTC. This translates into CATSRDAGQYHGGYTF.

The V and J genes are TRBV7-9 and TRBJ1-4; 7 bases line up with TRBD1. The trim removed 4 bases at V and 4 bases at J, leaving 6 bases unmatched. This CDR3 has 15 amino acids. The germline V gene has CDR1 SEHNR and CDR2 FQNEAQ (reference sequence). CDR3 amino acids: CASSSRTGVNEKLFF. CDR3 bases: TGTGCCAGCAGCTCGCGGACAGGAGTTAATGAAAAACTGTTTTTT.

The chain employs TRBV7-9 and TRBJ1-3; 12 nucleotides match TRBD1. The CDR3 spans 17 residues. J gave up 4 bases and V 4 bases, and 8 bases lay outside the gene matches. Germline V CDR1 and CDR2: SEHNR, FQNEAQ (reference sequence). The CDR3 nucleotides read TGTGCCAGCAGCTCCTGGGACAGGGGGCAGGGAGGAAACACCATATATTTT. Protein product: CASSSWDRGQGGNTIYF.

This CDR3 reads CASSVGQLAGAIVNNEQFF. The CDR3 DNA reads TGTGCCAGCAGCGTAGGGCAACTAGCGGGGGCCATAGTCAACAATGAGCAGTTCTTC. This chain uses TRBV9 with TRBJ2-1; 11 bases map to TRBD2. V gave up 0 bases and J gave up 5 bases; unmatched junction bases: 13. This CDR3 contains 19 residues. CDR1 is SGDLS and CDR2 is YYNGEE in the germline V gene. Drawing the rest from reference TRBV9 and TRBJ2-1, the complete variable domain is DSGVTQTPKHLITATGQRVTLRCSPRSGDLSVYWYQQSLDQGLQFLIQYYNGEERAKGNILERFSAQQFPDLHSELNLSSLELGDSALYFCASSVGQLAGAIVNNEQFFGPGTRLTVL.

The V and J genes are TRBV28 and TRBJ1-1; D perhaps matches TRBD1 (6 bases). The germline CDR1 and CDR2 sequences are MDHEN and SYDVKM. This CDR3 region has 14 residues. V lost 5 bases and J 1 base, leaving 11 bases between the germline ends. The CDR3 DNA sequence: TGTGCCAGCAGTATTGGACAGACGAACACTGAAGCTTTCTTT. Amino acid sequence: CASSIGQTNTEAFF. Looking up the rest from reference TRBV28 and TRBJ1-1 gives the full variable domain: DVKVTQSSRYLVKRTGEKVFLECVQDMDHENMFWYRQDPGLGLRLIYFSYDVKMKEKGDIPEGYSVSREKKERFSLILESASTNQTSMYLCASSIGQTNTEAFFGQGTRLTVV.

V gene TRBV10-1 combines with J gene TRBJ2-7; 13 bases fit TRBD2. Germline-derived CDR1 and CDR2 are WNHNN and SYGVQD (reference sequence). V was pared by 1 base and J by 6 bases, with 3 bases of the junction left unmatched. The CDR3 has 15 residues. The CDR3 here is CASSELRTSGSEQYF. The CDR3 DNA reads as TGCGCCAGCAGTGAGTTGAGGACTAGCGGGAGCGAGCAGTACTTC.

This rearrangement joins TRBV7-9 to TRBJ2-1; no firm D call. Deletions cut 5 bases from V and 9 bases from J, with 14 bases between. The length of the CDR3 is 13 residues. Germline CDR1 reads SEHNR; CDR2 reads FQNEAQ (reference sequence). The CDR3 reads CASSEISGGEQFF. CDR3 nucleotide sequence: TGTGCCAGCAGCGAAATCTCGGGTGGTGAGCAGTTCTTC.

J is TRBJ2-5 and V is TRBV5-1, with 8 bases lining up with TRBD1. J lost 3 bases, V lost 4 bases, and 5 bases had no gene match. Germline CDR1 SGHRS, CDR2 YFSETQ. CDR3 size: 14 residues. CDR3: CASSKGQVKETQYF. The CDR3 DNA reads as TGCGCCAGCAGCAAGGGACAGGTTAAAGAGACCCAGTACTTC. Full variable domain (rest looked up from reference TRBV5-1 and TRBJ2-5): KAGVTQTPRYLIKTRGQQVTLSCSPISGHRSVSWYQQTPGQGLQFLFEYFSETQRNKGNFPGRFSGRQFSNSRSEMNVSTLELGDSALYLCASSKGQVKETQYFGPGTRLLVL.

This sequence joins TRBV5-6 and TRBJ1-2; unclear D gene. The CDR3 has 16 residues. The germline CDR1 and CDR2 sequences are SGHDT and YYEEEE. Trimming pared 0 bases from V and 7 bases from J, leaving 19 bases between. CDR3 loop: CASSLESGPISGGYTF. CDR3 coding DNA: TGTGCCAGCAGCTTGGAAAGCGGTCCAATCTCTGGTGGCTACACCTTC.

The rearrangement links TRBV6-5 to TRBJ1-4; tentative D call: TRBD1 (6 bases). From germline, CDR1 is MNHEY and CDR2 SVGAGI. V lost 4 bases and J 8 bases, leaving 11 bases between the germline ends. The CDR3 length is 13 residues. The chain's CDR3 is CASSSRGAEKLFF. As DNA, the CDR3 is TGTGCCAGCAGTTCGCGGGGGGCGGAAAAACTGTTTTTT.

V usage is TRBV27 and J usage is TRBJ2-3; TRBD2 aligns across 13 bases. Losses at the gene ends were 5 bases for V and 0 bases for J; bases not matched to a gene: 5. CDR1 is MNHEY, CDR2 SMNVEV, per germline (reference sequence). The CDR3 spans 17 residues. DNA for the CDR3: TGTGCCAGCAGTGGCAGGACTAGCGGGGGTAGCACAGATACGCAGTATTTT. Its translation: CASSGRTSGGSTDTQYF.

The V gene is TRBV7-9, the J gene TRBJ2-3; D may be TRBD2 (6 bases). Per the germline V gene, CDR1 is SEHNR and CDR2 is FQNEAQ (reference sequence). CDR3 length: 15 amino acids. Trimming pared 3 bases from V and 1 base from J, leaving 11 bases between. CDR3 nucleotide sequence: TGTGCCAGCAGCTTTCCACGCGGGGGCACAGATACGCAGTATTTT. Amino acids: CASSFPRGGTDTQYF. Together with reference TRBV7-9 and TRBJ2-3, the CDR3 gives the full variable domain: DTGVSQNPRHKITKRGQNVTFRCDPISEHNRLYWYRQTLGQGPEFLTYFQNEAQLEKSRLLSDRFSAERPKGSFSTLEIQRTEQGDSAMYLCASSFPRGGTDTQYFGPGTRLTVL.

This clone came up once. V is TRBV27 and J is TRBJ1-1; a weak D match, TRBD1 (6 bases). The V end was cut by 3 bases, the J end by 4 bases, with 18 bases between. This CDR3 is 16 amino acids long. CDR1 is MNHEY, CDR2 SMNVEV, per germline (reference sequence). CDR3 amino acids: CASSFRRGGAGTEAFF. The CDR3 bases are TGTGCCAGCAGTTTTAGAAGGGGGGGCGCGGGCACTGAAGCTTTCTTT.

The chain combines TRBV19 with TRBJ1-4; D is perhaps TRBD1 (6 bases). The CDR3 contains 14 residues. The V and J ends lost 3 bases and 4 bases respectively, with 9 bases between them. Germline CDR1 is LNHDA and CDR2 is SQIVND (reference sequence). CDR3 nucleotide sequence: TGTGCCAGTAGTATTGGCAGGGGTAATGAAAAACTGTTTTTT. It yields the protein CASSIGRGNEKLFF.

The rearrangement joins TRBV9 to TRBJ1-1; a weak D match, TRBD1 (6 bases). The ends were cut back, 2 bases at V and 4 bases at J, with 15 bases in the middle. The germline V gene encodes CDR1 SGDLS and CDR2 YYNGEE. This CDR3 contains 15 residues. CDR3 sequence reads: CASSVHRERGTEAFF. The CDR3, as DNA: TGTGCCAGCAGCGTTCACAGGGAAAGGGGCACTGAAGCTTTCTTT.

This chain links TRBV28 with TRBJ1-4; unclear D gene. Deletions cut 2 bases from V and 0 bases from J, with 7 bases between. Germline-derived CDR1 and CDR2 are MDHEN and SYDVKM. The CDR3 has 15 amino acids. The CDR3 is CASSLPGATNEKLFF. The CDR3 DNA is TGTGCCAGCAGTTTACCCGGGGCAACTAATGAAAAACTGTTTTTT.

V gene TRBV4-1 combines with J gene TRBJ2-6, with D possibly being TRBD1 (5 bases). Germline V gene data show CDR1 as MGHRA and CDR2 as YSYEKL. With 1 base removed from V and 0 bases from J, the gap between germline ends came to 10 bases. The CDR3 consists of 17 residues. CDR3 nucleotide sequence: TGCGCCAGCAGCCAAGGCAGGGTTTCCTCTGGGGCCAACGTCCTGACTTTC. As protein: CASSQGRVSSGANVLTF.

CDR3 loop: CASSLPGEQNTIYF. DNA of the CDR3: TGTGCCAGCAGCTTACCGGGGGAGCAGAACACCATATATTTT. This rearrangement joins TRBV7-2 to TRBJ1-3; weak D call: TRBD1 (5 bases). V lost 2 bases to trimming and J lost 7 bases, with 12 bases between them. Germline CDR1 reads SGHTA; CDR2 reads FQGNSA. The CDR3 has 14 amino acids.

The V gene is TRBV10-3, the J gene TRBJ1-1; TRBD1 is a possible D gene (6 bases). The CDR3 is made up of 15 amino acids. Per the germline V gene, CDR1 is ENHRY and CDR2 is SYGVKD. The germline V and J ends were trimmed by 4 bases and 5 bases, with 17 bases remaining between them. The CDR3 region has the DNA TGTGCCATCAGTGCCCAGGGGACGGCGGATACTGAAGCTTTCTTT. Translating it yields CAISAQGTADTEAFF.

V is TRBV30 and J is TRBJ2-3; TRBD1 aligns across 7 bases. Trimming removed 3 bases from V and 3 bases from J; junction bases left unmatched: 18. Germline CDR1 is GTSNPN and CDR2 is SVGIG (reference sequence). The CDR3 has 18 amino acids. The CDR3 loop reads CAWRIHLNRDSMTDTQYF. The CDR3 nucleotides read TGTGCCTGGAGGATCCACTTAAACCGGGACAGCATGACAGATACGCAGTATTTT.

The chain joins TRBV27 to TRBJ1-2; 7 bases agree with TRBD1. CDR1 and CDR2 (germline): MNHEY, SMNVEV (reference sequence). V shed 2 bases, J shed 8 bases, and the junction held 5 bases outside the gene matches. This CDR3 spans 13 amino acids. DNA of the CDR3: TGTGCCAGCAGTTTACGACAGGGTGGCGGCTACACCTTC. Protein: CASSLRQGGGYTF.

The CDR3 nucleotides read TGCGCCAGCAGCCAAGAAGGAGCGATGGGAAACACCATATATTTT. This sequence encodes CASSQEGAMGNTIYF. The V and J genes are TRBV4-1 and TRBJ1-3; D uncertain. The CDR3 totals 15 residues. From germline, CDR1 is MGHRA and CDR2 YSYEKL. V was cut by 0 bases and J by 4 bases, with 10 bases left in between.